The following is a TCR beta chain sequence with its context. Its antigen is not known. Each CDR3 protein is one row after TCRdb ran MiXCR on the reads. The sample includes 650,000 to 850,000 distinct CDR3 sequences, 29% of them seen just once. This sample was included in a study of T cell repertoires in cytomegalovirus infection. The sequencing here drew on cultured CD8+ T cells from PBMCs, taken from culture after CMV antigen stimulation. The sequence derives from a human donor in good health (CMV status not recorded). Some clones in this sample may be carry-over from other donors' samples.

The CDR3 DNA reads as TGCGCCAGCAGTCGCGGTACGCCGGTCACCTACGAGCAGTACTTC. Protein product: CASSRGTPVTYEQYF. V and J are TRBV4-1 and TRBJ2-7; D remains unclear. The CDR3 is made up of 15 amino acids. Germline-derived CDR1 and CDR2 are MGHRA and YSYEKL. The V gene lost 6 bases and the J gene lost 2 bases, with 17 bases spanning the gap.